This T cell receptor beta chain came from a study of patients and donors after allogeneic stem cell transplantation. TCRdb re-called the RT-PCR reads with MiXCR, one entry per CDR3 protein. The data show about 960,000 distinct CDR3 sequences, roughly 18% seen once. The CDR3 spans 15 residues. The junction had 3 bases not matched to a gene; V was cut back by 4 bases and J by 0 bases. The germline CDR1 and CDR2 sequences are SQVTM and ANQGSEA. Sequencing used blood, either unsorted or a sorted T cell fraction (not recorded which). This rearrangement joins TRBV29-1 to TRBJ1-5; 10 bases align to TRBD1. This receptor was obtained from a human donor who was either an allogeneic HSCT recipient or a stem cell or donor lymphocyte infusion donor (not recorded which). It is not recorded whose cells these are; they may come from a transplant donor. The CDR3 sequence: CSVGTGGNSNQPQHF. For the CDR3, the DNA is TGCAGCGTTGGGACAGGGGGAAATAGCAATCAGCCCCAGCATTTT.